A selection of T cell receptor beta chains follows, all from one sample in a study of blood T cell repertoires in COVID-19. Data came from immunoSEQ multiplex PCR; TCRdb stores just in-frame clones and leaves some out. In the table there are some 58,000 clones, approximately 92% of which are singletons. The sample taken for sequencing was peripheral blood. The receptors originated from a man between 45 and 60 years old with active COVID-19. Both conserved end residues are part of each CDR3. A D gene is named only where the DNA matches it firmly. Expanded clones are given a class, and other clones once, few, many or no size at all.

d_gene: TRBD1
abundance: NA
v_gene: TRBV28
j_gene: TRBJ1-2
CDR3aa: CASSSGGQGVEGYTF
CDR3nt: TGTGCCAGCAGTTCCGGGGGACAGGGAGTTGAGGGCTACACCTTC

d_gene: NA
abundance: NA
v_gene: TRBV6-6
j_gene: TRBJ2-1
CDR3aa: CASNDPAEEQFF
CDR3nt: TGTGCCAGCAATGACCCGGCGGAGGAGCAGTTCTTC

d_gene: NA
abundance: NA
v_gene: TRBV5-1
j_gene: TRBJ2-5
CDR3aa: CASSSRETQYF
CDR3nt: TGCGCCAGCAGCTCGCGGGAGACCCAGTACTTC

d_gene: TRBD2
abundance: NA
v_gene: TRBV2
j_gene: TRBJ2-5
CDR3aa: CARRPTGGETQYF
CDR3nt: TGTGCCAGGCGACCTACGGGAGGGGAGACCCAGTACTTC

d_gene: TRBD1
abundance: NA
v_gene: TRBV10-3
j_gene: TRBJ2-2
CDR3aa: CAIRGTGVQGKNTGELFF
CDR3nt: TGTGCCATCAGGGGGACGGGCGTACAGGGGAAGAACACCGGGGAGCTGTTTTTT

d_gene: NA
abundance: NA
v_gene: TRBV10-2
j_gene: TRBJ1-2
CDR3aa: CASSESRGYGYTF
CDR3nt: TGCGCCAGCAGTGAGTCTCGGGGCTATGGCTACACCTTC

d_gene: NA
abundance: once
v_gene: TRBV27
j_gene: TRBJ2-1
CDR3aa: CASSTSGSSSYNEQFF
CDR3nt: TGTGCCAGCAGTACTTCAGGATCCTCCTCTTACAATGAGCAGTTCTTC

d_gene: NA
abundance: NA
v_gene: TRBV3-1/TRBV3-2
j_gene: TRBJ1-2
CDR3aa: CASKQDGGYTF
CDR3nt: TGTGCCAGCAAACAAGACGGTGGCTACACCTTC

d_gene: NA
abundance: NA
v_gene: TRBV6-2/TRBV6-3
j_gene: TRBJ2-2
CDR3aa: CASSSLRSNTGELFF
CDR3nt: TGTGCCAGCAGTTCGTTGAGGTCGAACACCGGGGAGCTGTTTTTT

d_gene: TRBD2
abundance: NA
v_gene: TRBV4-1
j_gene: TRBJ2-2
CDR3aa: CASSQEGLARSGELFF
CDR3nt: TGCGCCAGCAGCCAAGAGGGACTAGCGAGGTCCGGGGAGCTGTTTTTT

d_gene: NA
abundance: NA
v_gene: TRBV29-1
j_gene: TRBJ1-5
CDR3aa: CSVQGYSNQPQHF
CDR3nt: TGCAGCGTTCAGGGCTATAGCAATCAGCCCCAGCATTTT

d_gene: TRBD2
abundance: NA
v_gene: TRBV2
j_gene: TRBJ2-7
CDR3aa: CASRGARAGLAGARSSYEQYF
CDR3nt: TGTGCCAGCAGGGGGGCTCGAGCGGGACTAGCGGGAGCGAGGAGCTCCTACGAGCAGTACTTC

d_gene: TRBD1
abundance: NA
v_gene: TRBV4-2
j_gene: TRBJ2-5
CDR3aa: CASSNDRVFGETQYF
CDR3nt: TGTGCCAGCAGCAACGACAGGGTGTTTGGAGAGACCCAGTACTTC

d_gene: TRBD1
abundance: NA
v_gene: TRBV30
j_gene: TRBJ1-2
CDR3aa: CAWREKYRGYGYTF
CDR3nt: TGTGCCTGGAGGGAGAAATACAGGGGCTATGGCTACACCTTC

d_gene: NA
abundance: NA
v_gene: TRBV5-1
j_gene: TRBJ1-1
CDR3aa: CASSLEQNTEAFF
CDR3nt: TGCGCCAGCAGCTTGGAACAGAACACTGAAGCTTTCTTT

d_gene: NA
abundance: NA
v_gene: TRBV6-5
j_gene: TRBJ1-2
CDR3aa: CASSFDRLAYGYTF
CDR3nt: TGTGCCAGCAGCTTTGACAGGCTGGCCTATGGCTACACCTTC

d_gene: NA
abundance: NA
v_gene: TRBV19
j_gene: TRBJ2-7
CDR3aa: CASSSGLELGGQYF
CDR3nt: TGTGCCAGTAGCTCGGGACTGGAACTCGGGGGGCAGTACTTC

d_gene: NA
abundance: NA
v_gene: TRBV28
j_gene: TRBJ2-5
CDR3aa: CASREPTGGQETQYF
CDR3nt: TGTGCCAGCAGGGAACCGACAGGTGGCCAAGAGACCCAGTACTTC

d_gene: TRBD1
abundance: NA
v_gene: TRBV15
j_gene: TRBJ2-7
CDR3aa: CATSAGTGFGEQYF
CDR3nt: TGTGCCACCAGCGCCGGGACAGGGTTCGGCGAGCAGTACTTC

d_gene: TRBD1
abundance: NA
v_gene: TRBV7-8
j_gene: TRBJ2-7
CDR3aa: CASSFYRGENGQYF
CDR3nt: TGTGCCAGCAGCTTCTACAGGGGTGAGAACGGGCAGTACTTC

d_gene: NA
abundance: NA
v_gene: TRBV6-5
j_gene: TRBJ1-1
CDR3aa: CASSFLGRTEAFF
CDR3nt: TGTGCCAGCAGTTTTCTTGGTCGGACTGAAGCTTTCTTT

d_gene: NA
abundance: NA
v_gene: TRBV5-4
j_gene: TRBJ2-2
CDR3aa: CASTSSANTGELFF
CDR3nt: TGTGCCAGCACCTCGTCCGCGAACACCGGGGAGCTGTTTTTT

d_gene: NA
abundance: NA
v_gene: TRBV5-4
j_gene: TRBJ2-5
CDR3aa: CASSRSLSSGVQETQYF
CDR3nt: TGTGCCAGCAGCCGCTCGTTAAGTAGCGGAGTCCAAGAGACCCAGTACTTC

d_gene: TRBD2
abundance: NA
v_gene: TRBV3-1/TRBV3-2
j_gene: TRBJ2-1
CDR3aa: CASSQDGAGGRDNEQFF
CDR3nt: TGTGCCAGCAGCCAAGATGGCGCGGGGGGCAGGGACAATGAGCAGTTCTTC

d_gene: TRBD1
abundance: NA
v_gene: TRBV5-1
j_gene: TRBJ2-3
CDR3aa: CASKQNRDRPTDTQYF
CDR3nt: TGCGCCAGTAAGCAAAACCGGGACAGACCCACAGATACGCAGTATTTT

d_gene: NA
abundance: NA
v_gene: TRBV9
j_gene: TRBJ2-1
CDR3aa: CASSVWAGPNNEQFF
CDR3nt: TGTGCCAGCAGCGTATGGGCAGGGCCTAACAATGAGCAGTTCTTC

d_gene: TRBD1
abundance: once
v_gene: TRBV7-8
j_gene: TRBJ1-1
CDR3aa: CASSSPWDRLGNTEAFF
CDR3nt: TGTGCCAGCAGCTCTCCTTGGGACAGGCTCGGGAACACTGAAGCTTTCTTT

d_gene: NA
abundance: NA
v_gene: TRBV4-2
j_gene: TRBJ2-7
CDR3aa: CASSQEISGSYEQYF
CDR3nt: TGTGCCAGCAGCCAAGAGATTTCAGGGTCCTACGAGCAGTACTTC

d_gene: NA
abundance: NA
v_gene: TRBV7-8
j_gene: TRBJ1-6
CDR3aa: CASSLVQGGNSPLHF
CDR3nt: TGTGCCAGCAGCTTAGTTCAGGGTGGGAATTCACCCCTCCACTTT

d_gene: NA
abundance: NA
v_gene: TRBV18
j_gene: TRBJ2-7
CDR3aa: CASSQGDEQYF
CDR3nt: TGTGCCAGCTCACAAGGGGACGAGCAGTACTTC